The clone carrying this T cell receptor beta chain occurred a few times. Its antigen is not identified. Donation came from healthy Caucasian individuals in Russia who were aged about 6 to 95. The sample originates from a study of blood T cells in healthy people across ages. Study results and caveats: The study regarded diversity estimates from one million T cells as underestimates. TCR beta diversity correlated strongly with naive T cell percentage.

Combining a sample-barcoded 5' primer with a J-beta primer mix, a second PCR ran for about 7 to 12 cycles. From the 5' RACE reads, TCRdb called clonotypes with MiXCR, one entry per CDR3 protein. The sample comprises hundreds of thousands of distinct CDR3 sequences, under 35% of which are singletons, and around 15% rests with the top ten. Trimming at V came to 5 bases and at J to 6 bases, leaving 3 bases not matched to a gene. This CDR3 is built from 14 residues. Germline CDR1 and CDR2: MDHEN and SYDVKM. The sequence derives from an elderly woman in good health. Input material: blood. This sequence joins TRBV28 and TRBJ1-5; the match to TRBD1 covers 11 bases. CDR3 sequence (DNA): TGTGCCAGCAGTCGGACAGGGGGCAGTCAGCCCCAGCATTTT. Encoded protein: CASSRTGGSQPQHF.